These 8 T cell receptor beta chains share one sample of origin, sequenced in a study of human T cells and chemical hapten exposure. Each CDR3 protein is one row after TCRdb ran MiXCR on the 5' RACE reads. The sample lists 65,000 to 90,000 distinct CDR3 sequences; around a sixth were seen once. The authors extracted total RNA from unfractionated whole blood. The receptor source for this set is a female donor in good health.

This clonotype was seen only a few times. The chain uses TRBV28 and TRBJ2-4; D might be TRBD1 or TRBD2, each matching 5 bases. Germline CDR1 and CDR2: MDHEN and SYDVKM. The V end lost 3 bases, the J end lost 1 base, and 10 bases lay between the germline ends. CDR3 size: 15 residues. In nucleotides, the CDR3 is TGTGCCAGCAGTTTCTGGGGGATGGCCAAAAACATTCAGTACTTC. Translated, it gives CASSFWGMAKNIQYF.

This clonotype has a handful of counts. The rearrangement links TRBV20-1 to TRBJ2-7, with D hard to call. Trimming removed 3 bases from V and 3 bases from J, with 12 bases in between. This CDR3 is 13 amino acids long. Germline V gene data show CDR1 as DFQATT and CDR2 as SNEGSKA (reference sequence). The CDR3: CSASDEQHYEQYF. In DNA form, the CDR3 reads TGCAGTGCTAGCGATGAACAGCACTACGAGCAGTACTTC.

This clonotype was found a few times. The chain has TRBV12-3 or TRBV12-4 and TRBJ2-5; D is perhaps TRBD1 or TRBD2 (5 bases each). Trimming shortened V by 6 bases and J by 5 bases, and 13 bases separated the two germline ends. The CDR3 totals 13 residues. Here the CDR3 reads CASRRWGGETQYF. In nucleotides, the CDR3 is TGTGCCAGCAGAAGGTGGGGCGGGGAGACCCAGTACTTC.

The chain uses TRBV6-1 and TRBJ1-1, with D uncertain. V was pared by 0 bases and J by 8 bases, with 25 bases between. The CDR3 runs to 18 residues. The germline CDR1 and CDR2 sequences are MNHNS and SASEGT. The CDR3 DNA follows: TGTGCCAGCAGTGAAGCCAAACTTGTCTTTTGGGGAGGTATAGAAGCTTTCTTT. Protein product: CASSEAKLVFWGGIEAFF.

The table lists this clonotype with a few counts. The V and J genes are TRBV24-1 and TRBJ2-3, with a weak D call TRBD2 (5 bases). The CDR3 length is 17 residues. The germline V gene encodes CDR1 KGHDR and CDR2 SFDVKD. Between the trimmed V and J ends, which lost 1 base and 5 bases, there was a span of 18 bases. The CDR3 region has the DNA TGTGCCACCAGTGATTTCCAGCAGTCGCCAAGCGGAGATACGCAGTATTTT. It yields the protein CATSDFQQSPSGDTQYF.

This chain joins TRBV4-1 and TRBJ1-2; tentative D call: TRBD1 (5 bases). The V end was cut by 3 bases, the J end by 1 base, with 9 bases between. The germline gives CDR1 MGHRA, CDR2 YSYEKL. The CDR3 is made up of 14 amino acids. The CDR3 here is CASSQGDLNYGYTF. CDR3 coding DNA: TGCGCCAGCAGCCAGGGGGACCTTAACTATGGCTACACCTTC.

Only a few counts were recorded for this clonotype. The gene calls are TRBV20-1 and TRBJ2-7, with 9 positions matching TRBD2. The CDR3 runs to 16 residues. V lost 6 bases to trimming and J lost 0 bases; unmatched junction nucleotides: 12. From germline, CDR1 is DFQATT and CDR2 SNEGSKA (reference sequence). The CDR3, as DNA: TGCAGTGCCCCCGATCTAGCGGGACGTAGCTCCTACGAGCAGTACTTC. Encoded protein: CSAPDLAGRSSYEQYF.

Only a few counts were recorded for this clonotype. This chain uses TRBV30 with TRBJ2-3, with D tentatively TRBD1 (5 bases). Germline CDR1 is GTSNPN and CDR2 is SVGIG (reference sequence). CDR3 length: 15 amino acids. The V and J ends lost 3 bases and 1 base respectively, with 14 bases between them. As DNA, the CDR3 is TGTGCCTGGAGCCTCAGGGATTTGGGCACAGATACGCAGTATTTT. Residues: CAWSLRDLGTDTQYF.